The subject of this entry is one T cell receptor (beta chain). No antigen is known for it. Both subsets, CD45RA+ naive and CD45RA-negative memory, were split from the CD4+ cells. This record belongs to a study of shared clonotypes between healthy human individuals. Study-wide results and caveats: Clonotype sharing among the donors was expected to vary with sequencing depth.

Assay: immunoSEQ multiplex PCR; the TCRdb copy retains only in-frame clones and omits some. The sample has 2,500,000 or so clones, about 92% seen once; the top ten hold around 0.14%. The junction had 6 bases not matched to a gene; V was cut back by 2 bases and J by 5 bases. The germline CDR1 and CDR2 sequences are GTSNPN and SVGIG (reference sequence). The CDR3 covers 14 residues. The TCR originated in a man between 18 and 29 years old in good health. This sequence joins TRBV30 and TRBJ1-1; 9 positions agree with TRBD1. The sequenced sample was naive CD4+ T cells sorted from blood. Subset meaning: CD45RA+ positively selected. CDR3 DNA sequence: TGTGCCTGGAGTCACCGGGACAGGGAGACTGAAGCTTTCTTT. Translation: CAWSHRDRETEAFF.